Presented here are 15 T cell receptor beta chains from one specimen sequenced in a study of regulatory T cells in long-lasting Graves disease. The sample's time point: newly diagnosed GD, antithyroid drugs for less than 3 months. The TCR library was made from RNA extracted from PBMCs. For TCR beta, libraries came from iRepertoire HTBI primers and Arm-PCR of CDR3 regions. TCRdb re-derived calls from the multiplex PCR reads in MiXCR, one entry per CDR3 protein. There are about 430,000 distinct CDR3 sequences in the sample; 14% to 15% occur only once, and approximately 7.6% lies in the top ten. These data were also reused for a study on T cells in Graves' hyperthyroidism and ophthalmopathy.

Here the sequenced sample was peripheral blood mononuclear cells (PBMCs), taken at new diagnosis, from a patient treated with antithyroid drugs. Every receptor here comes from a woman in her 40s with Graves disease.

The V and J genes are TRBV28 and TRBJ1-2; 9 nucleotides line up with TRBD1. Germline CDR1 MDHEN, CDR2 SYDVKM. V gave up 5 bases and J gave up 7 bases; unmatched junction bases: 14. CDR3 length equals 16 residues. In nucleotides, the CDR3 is TGTGCCAGCAGTCTCCCCCTGGGGACAGGGATCCGTGGCTACACCTTC. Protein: CASSLPLGTGIRGYTF.

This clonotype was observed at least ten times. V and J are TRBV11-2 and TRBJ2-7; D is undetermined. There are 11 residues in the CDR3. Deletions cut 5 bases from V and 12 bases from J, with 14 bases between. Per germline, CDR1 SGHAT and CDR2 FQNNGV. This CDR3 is CASSPGIIRYF. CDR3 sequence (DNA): TGTGCCAGCAGCCCAGGCATCATACGGTACTTC. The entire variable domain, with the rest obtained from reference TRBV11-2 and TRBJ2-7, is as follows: EAGVAQSPRYKIIEKRQSVAFWCNPISGHATLYWYQQILGQGPKLLIQFQNNGVVDDSQLPKDRFSAERLKGVDSTLKIQPAKLEDSAVYLCASSPGIIRYFGPGTRLTVT.

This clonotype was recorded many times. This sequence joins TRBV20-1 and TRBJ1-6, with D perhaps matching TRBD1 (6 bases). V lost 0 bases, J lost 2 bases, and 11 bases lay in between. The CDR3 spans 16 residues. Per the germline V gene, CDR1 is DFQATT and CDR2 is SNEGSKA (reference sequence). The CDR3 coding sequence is TGCAGTGCTAGAGATACGGGGGCGACCTATAATTCACCCCTCCACTTT. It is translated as CSARDTGATYNSPLHF.

The CDR3: CASSIDSGLAGFSYEQYF. As DNA, the CDR3 is TGTGCCAGTAGTATAGACTCCGGACTAGCGGGATTCTCCTACGAGCAGTACTTC. This chain joins TRBV19 and TRBJ2-7, with 12 nucleotides matching TRBD2. Trimming cost V 0 bases and J 0 bases; bases outside gene matches: 6. CDR1 is LNHDA and CDR2 is SQIVND in the germline V gene (reference sequence). The CDR3 is made up of 18 amino acids.

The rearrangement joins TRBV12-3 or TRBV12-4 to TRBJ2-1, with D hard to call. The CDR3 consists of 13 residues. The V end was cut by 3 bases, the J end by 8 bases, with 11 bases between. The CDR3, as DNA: TGTGCCAGCAGTTTTCCGGTCAGGTATGAGCAGTTCTTC. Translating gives CASSFPVRYEQFF.

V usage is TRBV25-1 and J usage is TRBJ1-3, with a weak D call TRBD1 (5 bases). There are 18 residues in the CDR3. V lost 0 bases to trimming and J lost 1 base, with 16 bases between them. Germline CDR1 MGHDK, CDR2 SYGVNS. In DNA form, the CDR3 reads TGTGCCAGCAGTGAATATAACCAGGGCGGTTGTTCTGGAAACACCATATATTTT. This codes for CASSEYNQGGCSGNTIYF.

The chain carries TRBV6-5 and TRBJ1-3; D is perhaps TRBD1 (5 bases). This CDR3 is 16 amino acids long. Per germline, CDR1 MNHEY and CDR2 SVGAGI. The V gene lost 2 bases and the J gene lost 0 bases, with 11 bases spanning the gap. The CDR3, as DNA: TGTGCCAGCAGTTACCTAGGGGTCCCCTCTGGAAACACCATATATTTT. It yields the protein CASSYLGVPSGNTIYF.

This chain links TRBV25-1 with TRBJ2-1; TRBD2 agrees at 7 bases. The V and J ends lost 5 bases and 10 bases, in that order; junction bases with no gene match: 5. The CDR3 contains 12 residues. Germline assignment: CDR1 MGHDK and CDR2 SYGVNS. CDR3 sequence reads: CASSSHSGEQFF. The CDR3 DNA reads TGTGCCAGCAGTTCACATAGCGGGGAGCAGTTCTTC.

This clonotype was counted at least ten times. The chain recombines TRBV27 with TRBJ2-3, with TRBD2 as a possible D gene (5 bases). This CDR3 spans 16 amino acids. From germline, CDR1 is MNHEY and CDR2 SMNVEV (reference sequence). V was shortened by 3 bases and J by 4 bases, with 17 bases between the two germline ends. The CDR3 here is CASSFHSSRVADTQYF. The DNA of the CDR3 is TGTGCCAGCAGTTTCCATTCTAGCCGGGTGGCAGATACGCAGTATTTT.

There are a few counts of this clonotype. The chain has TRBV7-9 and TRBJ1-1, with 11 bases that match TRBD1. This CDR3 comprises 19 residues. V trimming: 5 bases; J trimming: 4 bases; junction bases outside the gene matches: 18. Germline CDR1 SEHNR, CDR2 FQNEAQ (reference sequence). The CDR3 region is CASSPPLGQGVYGVTEAFF. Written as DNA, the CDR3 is TGTGCCAGCAGCCCCCCTTTGGGACAGGGGGTATACGGGGTCACTGAAGCTTTCTTT.

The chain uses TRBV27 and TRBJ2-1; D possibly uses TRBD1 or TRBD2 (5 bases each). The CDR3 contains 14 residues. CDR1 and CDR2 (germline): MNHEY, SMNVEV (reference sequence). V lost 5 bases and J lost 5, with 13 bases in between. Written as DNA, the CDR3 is TGTGCCAGCAGTCCTGGGGCGGGCCACAATGAGCAGTTCTTC. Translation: CASSPGAGHNEQFF.

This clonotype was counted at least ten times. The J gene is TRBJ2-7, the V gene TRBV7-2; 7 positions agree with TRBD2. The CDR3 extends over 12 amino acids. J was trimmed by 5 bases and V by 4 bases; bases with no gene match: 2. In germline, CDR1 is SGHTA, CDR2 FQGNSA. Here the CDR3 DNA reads TGTGCCAGCAGCTGGGAGGGCGACGAGCAGTACTTC. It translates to CASSWEGDEQYF.

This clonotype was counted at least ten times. The CDR3 region has the DNA TGTGCCAGCAGCTGGACTAGCGAGACAGATACGCAGTATTTT. Amino acid sequence: CASSWTSETDTQYF. V is TRBV7-2 and J is TRBJ2-3; 9 bases are shared with TRBD2. There are 14 residues in the CDR3. J lost 3 bases, V lost 4 bases, and 2 bases had no gene match. The germline V gene encodes CDR1 SGHTA and CDR2 FQGNSA.

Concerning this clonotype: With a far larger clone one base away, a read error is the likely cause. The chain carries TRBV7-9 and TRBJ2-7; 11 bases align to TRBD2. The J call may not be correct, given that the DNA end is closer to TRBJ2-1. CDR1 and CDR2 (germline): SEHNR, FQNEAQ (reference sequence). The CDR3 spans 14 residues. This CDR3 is CASSGTSGSYEQFF. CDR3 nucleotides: TGTGCCAGCAGCGGGACTAGCGGCTCCTACGAGCAGTTCTTC.

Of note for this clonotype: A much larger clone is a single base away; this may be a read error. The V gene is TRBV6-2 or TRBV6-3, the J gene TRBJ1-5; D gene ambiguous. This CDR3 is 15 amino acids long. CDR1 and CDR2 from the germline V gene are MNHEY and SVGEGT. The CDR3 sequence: CASSSWRKNNQPQDF. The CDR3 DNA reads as TGTGCCAGCAGTTCCTGGAGGAAGAACAATCAGCCCCAGGATTTT.